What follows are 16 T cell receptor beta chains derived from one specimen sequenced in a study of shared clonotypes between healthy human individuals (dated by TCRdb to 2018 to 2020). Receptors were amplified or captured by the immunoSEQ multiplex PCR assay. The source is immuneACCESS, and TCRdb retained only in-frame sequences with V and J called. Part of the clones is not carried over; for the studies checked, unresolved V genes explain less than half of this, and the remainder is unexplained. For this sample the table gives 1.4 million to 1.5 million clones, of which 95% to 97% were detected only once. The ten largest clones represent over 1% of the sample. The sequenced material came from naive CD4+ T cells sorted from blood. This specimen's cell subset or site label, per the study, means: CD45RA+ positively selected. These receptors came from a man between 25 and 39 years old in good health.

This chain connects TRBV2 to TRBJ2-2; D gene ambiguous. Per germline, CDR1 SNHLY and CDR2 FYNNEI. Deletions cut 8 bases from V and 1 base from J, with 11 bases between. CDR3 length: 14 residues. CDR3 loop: CASGVRRNTGELFF. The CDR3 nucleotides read TGTGCCAGCGGCGTCAGAAGGAACACCGGGGAGCTGTTTTTT.

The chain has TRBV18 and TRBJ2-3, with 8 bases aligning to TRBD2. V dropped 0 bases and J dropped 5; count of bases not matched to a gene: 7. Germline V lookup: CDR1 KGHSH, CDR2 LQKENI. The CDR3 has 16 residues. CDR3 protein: CASSPPISGRGDTQYF. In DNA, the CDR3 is TGTGCCAGCTCACCACCAATTTCCGGGAGGGGAGATACGCAGTATTTT.

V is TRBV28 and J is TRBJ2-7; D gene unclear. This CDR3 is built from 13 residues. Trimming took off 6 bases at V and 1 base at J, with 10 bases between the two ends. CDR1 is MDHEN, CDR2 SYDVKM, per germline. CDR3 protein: CASRWTASYEQYF. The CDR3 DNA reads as TGTGCCAGCAGATGGACGGCGTCCTACGAGCAGTACTTC. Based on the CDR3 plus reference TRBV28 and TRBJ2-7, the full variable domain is DVKVTQSSRYLVKRTGEKVFLECVQDMDHENMFWYRQDPGLGLRLIYFSYDVKMKEKGDIPEGYSVSREKKERFSLILESASTNQTSMYLCASRWTASYEQYFGPGTRLTVT.

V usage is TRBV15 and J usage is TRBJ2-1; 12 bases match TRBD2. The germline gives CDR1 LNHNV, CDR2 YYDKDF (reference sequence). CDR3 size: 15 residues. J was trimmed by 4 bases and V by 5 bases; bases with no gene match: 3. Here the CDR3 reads CATSGGLAGYNEQFF. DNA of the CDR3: TGTGCCACCAGCGGTGGACTAGCGGGGTACAATGAGCAGTTCTTC.

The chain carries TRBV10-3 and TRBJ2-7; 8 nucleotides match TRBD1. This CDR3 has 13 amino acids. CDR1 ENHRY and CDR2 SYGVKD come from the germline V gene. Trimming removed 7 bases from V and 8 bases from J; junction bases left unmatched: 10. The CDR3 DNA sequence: TGTGCCATCAAGGGACAGGCGACAAGCAAGCAGTACTTC. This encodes CAIKGQATSKQYF.

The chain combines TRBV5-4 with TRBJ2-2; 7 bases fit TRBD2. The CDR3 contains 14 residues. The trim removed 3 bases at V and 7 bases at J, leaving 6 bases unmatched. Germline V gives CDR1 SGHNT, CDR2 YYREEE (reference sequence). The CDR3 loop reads CASSWKRDHGELFF. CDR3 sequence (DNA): TGTGCCAGCAGCTGGAAGCGGGATCACGGGGAGCTGTTTTTT. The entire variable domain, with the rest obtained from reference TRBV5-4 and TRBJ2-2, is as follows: ETGVTQSPTHLIKTRGQQVTLRCSSQSGHNTVSWYQQALGQGPQFIFQYYREEENGRGNFPPRFSGLQFPNYSSELNVNALELDDSALYLCASSWKRDHGELFFGEGSRLTVL.

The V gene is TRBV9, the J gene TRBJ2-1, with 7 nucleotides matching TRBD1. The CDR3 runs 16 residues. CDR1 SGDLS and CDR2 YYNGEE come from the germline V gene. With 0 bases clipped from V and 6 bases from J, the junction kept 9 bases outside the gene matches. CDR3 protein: CASSVALRTGGNEQFF. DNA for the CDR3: TGTGCCAGCAGCGTAGCGTTACGGACAGGCGGCAATGAGCAGTTCTTC.

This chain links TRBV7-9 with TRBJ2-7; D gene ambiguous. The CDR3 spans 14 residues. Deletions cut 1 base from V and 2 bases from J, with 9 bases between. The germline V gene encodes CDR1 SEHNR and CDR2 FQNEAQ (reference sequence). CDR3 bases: TGTGCCAGCAGCTTAGTGTCGGCGACCTACGAGCAGTACTTC. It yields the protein CASSLVSATYEQYF. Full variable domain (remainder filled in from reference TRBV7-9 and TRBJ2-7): DTGVSQNPRHKITKRGQNVTFRCDPISEHNRLYWYRQTLGQGPEFLTYFQNEAQLEKSRLLSDRFSAERPKGSFSTLEIQRTEQGDSAMYLCASSLVSATYEQYFGPGTRLTVT.

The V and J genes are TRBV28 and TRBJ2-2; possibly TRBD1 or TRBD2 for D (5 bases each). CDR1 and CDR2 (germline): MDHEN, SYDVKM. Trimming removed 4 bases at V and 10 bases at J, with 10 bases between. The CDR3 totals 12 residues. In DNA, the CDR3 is TGTGCCAGCAGTTCACGGGGCGAGGAGCTGTTTTTT. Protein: CASSSRGEELFF.

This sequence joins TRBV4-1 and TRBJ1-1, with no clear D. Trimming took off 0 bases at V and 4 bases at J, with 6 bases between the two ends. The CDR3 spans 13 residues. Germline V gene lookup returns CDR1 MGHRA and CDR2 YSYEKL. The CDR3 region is CASSQDRSTEAFF. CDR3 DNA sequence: TGCGCCAGCAGCCAAGACAGAAGCACTGAAGCTTTCTTT.

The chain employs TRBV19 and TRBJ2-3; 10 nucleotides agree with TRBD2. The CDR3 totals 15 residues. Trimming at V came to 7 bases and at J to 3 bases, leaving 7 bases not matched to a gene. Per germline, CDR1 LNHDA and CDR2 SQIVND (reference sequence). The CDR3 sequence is CASKVASGRTDTQYF. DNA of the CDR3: TGTGCCAGTAAGGTGGCTAGCGGGAGAACAGATACGCAGTATTTT. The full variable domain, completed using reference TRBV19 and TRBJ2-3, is DGGITQSPKYLFRKEGQNVTLSCEQNLNHDAMYWYRQDPGQGLRLIYYSQIVNDFQKGDIAEGYSVSREKKESFPLTVTSAQKNPTAFYLCASKVASGRTDTQYFGPGTRLTVL.

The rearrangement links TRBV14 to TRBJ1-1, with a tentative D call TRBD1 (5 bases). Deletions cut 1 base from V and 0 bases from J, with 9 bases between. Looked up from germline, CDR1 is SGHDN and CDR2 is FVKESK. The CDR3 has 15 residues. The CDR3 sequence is CASSQGTWMNTEAFF. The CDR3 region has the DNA TGTGCCAGCAGCCAAGGGACATGGATGAACACTGAAGCTTTCTTT.

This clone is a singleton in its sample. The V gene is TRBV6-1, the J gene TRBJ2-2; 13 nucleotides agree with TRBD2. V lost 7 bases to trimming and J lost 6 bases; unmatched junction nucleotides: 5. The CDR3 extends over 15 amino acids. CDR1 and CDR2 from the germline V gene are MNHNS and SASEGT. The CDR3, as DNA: TGTGCCAGCACTGCACTAGCGGGAGGGCCCGGGGAGCTGTTTTTT. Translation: CASTALAGGPGELFF.

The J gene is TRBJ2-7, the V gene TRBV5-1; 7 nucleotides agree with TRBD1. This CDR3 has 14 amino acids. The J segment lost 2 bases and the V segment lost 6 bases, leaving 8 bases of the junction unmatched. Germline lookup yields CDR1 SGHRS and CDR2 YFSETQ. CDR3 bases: TGCGCCAGCAACTCACAGGGACAGACCTACGAGCAGTACTTC. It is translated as CASNSQGQTYEQYF.

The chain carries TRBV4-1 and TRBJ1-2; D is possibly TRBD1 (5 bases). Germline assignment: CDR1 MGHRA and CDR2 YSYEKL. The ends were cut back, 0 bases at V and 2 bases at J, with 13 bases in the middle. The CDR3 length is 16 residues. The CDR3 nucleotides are TGCGCCAGCAGCCAAGATTGGTGGCAGGGAAACTATGGCTACACCTTC. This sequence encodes CASSQDWWQGNYGYTF.

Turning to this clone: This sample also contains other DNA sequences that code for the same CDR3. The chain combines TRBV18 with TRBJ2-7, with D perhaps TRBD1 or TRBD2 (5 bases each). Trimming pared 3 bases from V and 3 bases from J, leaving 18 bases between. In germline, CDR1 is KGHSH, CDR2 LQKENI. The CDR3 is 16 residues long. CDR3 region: CASSPQAREGYYEQYF. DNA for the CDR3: TGTGCCAGCTCACCGCAGGCAAGAGAGGGGTACTACGAGCAGTACTTC.